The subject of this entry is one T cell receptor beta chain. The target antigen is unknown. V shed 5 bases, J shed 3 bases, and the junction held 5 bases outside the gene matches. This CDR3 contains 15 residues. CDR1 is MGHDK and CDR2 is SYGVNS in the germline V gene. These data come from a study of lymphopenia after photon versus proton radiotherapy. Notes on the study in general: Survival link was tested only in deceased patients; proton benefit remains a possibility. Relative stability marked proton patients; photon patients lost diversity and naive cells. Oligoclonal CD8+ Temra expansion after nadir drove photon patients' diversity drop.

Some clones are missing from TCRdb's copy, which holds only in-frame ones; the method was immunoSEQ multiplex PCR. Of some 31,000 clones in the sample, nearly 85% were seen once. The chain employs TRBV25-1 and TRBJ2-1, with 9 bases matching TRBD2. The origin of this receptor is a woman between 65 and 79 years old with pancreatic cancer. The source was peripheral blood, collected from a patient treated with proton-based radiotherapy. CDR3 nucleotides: TGTGCCAGCAGTCAACTAGCGGGCCTCTACAATGAGCAGTTCTTC. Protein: CASSQLAGLYNEQFF.